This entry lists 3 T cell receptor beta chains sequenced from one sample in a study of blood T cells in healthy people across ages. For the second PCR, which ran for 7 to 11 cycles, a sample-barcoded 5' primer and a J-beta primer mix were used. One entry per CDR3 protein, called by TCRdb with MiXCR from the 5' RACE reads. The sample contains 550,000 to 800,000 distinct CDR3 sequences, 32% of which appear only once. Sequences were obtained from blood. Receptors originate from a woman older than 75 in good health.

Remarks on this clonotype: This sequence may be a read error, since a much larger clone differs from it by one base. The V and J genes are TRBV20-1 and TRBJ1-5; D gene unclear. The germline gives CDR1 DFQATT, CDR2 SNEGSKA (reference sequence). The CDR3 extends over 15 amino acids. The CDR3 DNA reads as TGCAATGCACCCAGTAATTTGGGAGGCAATCAGCCCCAGCATTTT. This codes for CNAPSNLGGNQPQHF.

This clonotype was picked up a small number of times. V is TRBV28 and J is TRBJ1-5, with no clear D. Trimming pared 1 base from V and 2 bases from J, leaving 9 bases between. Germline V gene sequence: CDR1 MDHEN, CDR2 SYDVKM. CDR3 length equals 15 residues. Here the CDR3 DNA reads TGTGCCAGCAGTTTATCGGGGTATGGCAATCAGCCCCAGCATTTT. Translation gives CASSLSGYGNQPQHF.

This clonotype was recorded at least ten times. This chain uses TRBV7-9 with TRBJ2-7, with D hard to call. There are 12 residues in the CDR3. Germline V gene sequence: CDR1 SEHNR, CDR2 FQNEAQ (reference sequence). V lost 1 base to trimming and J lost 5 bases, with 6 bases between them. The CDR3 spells CASSLGENEQYF. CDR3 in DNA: TGTGCCAGCAGCTTAGGAGAGAACGAGCAGTACTTC.